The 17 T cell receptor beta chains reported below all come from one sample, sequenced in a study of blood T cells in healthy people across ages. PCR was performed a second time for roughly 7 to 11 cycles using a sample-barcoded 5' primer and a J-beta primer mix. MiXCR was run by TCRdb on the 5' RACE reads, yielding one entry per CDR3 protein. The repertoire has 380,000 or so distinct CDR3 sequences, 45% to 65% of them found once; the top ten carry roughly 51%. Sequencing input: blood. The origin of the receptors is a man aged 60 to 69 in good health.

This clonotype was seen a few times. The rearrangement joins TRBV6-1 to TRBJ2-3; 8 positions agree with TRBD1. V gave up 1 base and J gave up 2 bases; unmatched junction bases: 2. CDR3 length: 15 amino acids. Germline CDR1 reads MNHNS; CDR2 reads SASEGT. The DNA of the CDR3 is TGTGCCAGCAGTGAAGACAGGGGGTCCACAGATACGCAGTATTTT. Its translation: CASSEDRGSTDTQYF.

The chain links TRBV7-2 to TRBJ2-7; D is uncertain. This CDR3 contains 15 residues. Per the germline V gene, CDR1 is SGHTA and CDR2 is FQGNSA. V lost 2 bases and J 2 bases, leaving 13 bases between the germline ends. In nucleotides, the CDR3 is TGTGCCAGCAGCTTATCTCACATTCCAACCTACGAGCAGTACTTC. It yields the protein CASSLSHIPTYEQYF.

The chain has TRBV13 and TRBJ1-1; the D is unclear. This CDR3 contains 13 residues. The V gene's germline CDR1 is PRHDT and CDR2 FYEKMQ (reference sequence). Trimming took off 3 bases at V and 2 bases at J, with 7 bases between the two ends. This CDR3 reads CASSFGKNTEAFF. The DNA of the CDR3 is TGTGCCAGCAGCTTTGGAAAAAACACTGAAGCTTTCTTT.

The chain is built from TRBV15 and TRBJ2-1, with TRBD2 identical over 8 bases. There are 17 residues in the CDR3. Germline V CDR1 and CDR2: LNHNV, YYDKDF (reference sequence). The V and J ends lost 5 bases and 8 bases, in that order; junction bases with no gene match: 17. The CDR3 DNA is TGTGCCACCAGCCTACACCTGACTAGCGAGGGGGGGGATGAGCAGTTCTTC. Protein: CATSLHLTSEGGDEQFF.

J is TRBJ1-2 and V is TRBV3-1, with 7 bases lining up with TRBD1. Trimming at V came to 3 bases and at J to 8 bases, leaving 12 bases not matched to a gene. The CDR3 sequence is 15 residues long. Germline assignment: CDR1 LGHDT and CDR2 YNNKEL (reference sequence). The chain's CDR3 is CASSQPGTASRGYTF. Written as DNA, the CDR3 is TGTGCCAGCAGCCAGCCCGGGACAGCTAGTCGCGGCTACACCTTC.

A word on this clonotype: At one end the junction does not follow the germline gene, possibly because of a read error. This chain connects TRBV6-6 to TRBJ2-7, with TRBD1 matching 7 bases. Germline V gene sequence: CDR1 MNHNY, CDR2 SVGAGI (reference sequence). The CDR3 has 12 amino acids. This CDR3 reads CASSRQGYELYF. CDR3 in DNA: TGTGCCAGCAGTCGACAGGGCTACGAGCTGTACTTC.

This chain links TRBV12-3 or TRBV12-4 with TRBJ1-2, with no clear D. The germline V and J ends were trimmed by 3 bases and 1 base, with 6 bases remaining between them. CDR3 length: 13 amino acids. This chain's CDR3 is CASSFNGNYGYTF. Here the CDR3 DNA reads TGTGCCAGCAGTTTCAACGGTAACTATGGCTACACCTTC.

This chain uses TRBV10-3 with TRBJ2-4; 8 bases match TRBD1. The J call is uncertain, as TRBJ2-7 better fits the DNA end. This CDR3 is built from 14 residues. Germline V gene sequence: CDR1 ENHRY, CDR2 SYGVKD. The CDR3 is CAISGTGKTYEQYF. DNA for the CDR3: TGTGCCATCAGTGGGACAGGGAAAACCTACGAGCAGTACTTC.

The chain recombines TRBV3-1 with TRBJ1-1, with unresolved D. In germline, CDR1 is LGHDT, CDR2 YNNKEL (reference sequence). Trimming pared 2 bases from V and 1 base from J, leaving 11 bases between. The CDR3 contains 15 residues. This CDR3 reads CASSQSFPANTEAFF. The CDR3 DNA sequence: TGTGCCAGCAGCCAAAGTTTCCCGGCGAACACTGAAGCTTTCTTT. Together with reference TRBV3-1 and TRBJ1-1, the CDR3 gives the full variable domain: DTAVSQTPKYLVTQMGNDKSIKCEQNLGHDTMYWYKQDSKKFLKIMFSYNNKELIINETVPNRFSPKSPDKAHLNLHINSLELGDSAVYFCASSQSFPANTEAFFGQGTRLTVV.

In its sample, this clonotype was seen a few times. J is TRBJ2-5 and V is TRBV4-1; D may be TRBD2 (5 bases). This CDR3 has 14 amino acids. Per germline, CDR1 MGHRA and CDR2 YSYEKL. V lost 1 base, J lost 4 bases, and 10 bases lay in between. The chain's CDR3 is CASSQGERSETQYF. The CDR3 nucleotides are TGCGCCAGCAGCCAAGGGGAGCGGTCAGAGACCCAGTACTTC.

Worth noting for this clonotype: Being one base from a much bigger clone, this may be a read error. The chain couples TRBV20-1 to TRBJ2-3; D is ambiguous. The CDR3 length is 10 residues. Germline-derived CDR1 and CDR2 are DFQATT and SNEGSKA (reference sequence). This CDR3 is CRAIGDTQYF. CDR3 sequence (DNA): TGCAGGGCTATCGGAGATACGCAGTATTTT.

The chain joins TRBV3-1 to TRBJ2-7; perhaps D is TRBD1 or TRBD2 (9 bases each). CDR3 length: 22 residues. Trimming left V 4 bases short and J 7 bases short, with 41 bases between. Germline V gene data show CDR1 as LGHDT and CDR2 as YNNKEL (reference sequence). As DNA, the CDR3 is TGTGCCAGCAGCCGGTCTCCGGGACAGGGTGTTAGCGGGAGAAACGTCTACAATGAGCAGTACTTC. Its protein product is CASSRSPGQGVSGRNVYNEQYF.

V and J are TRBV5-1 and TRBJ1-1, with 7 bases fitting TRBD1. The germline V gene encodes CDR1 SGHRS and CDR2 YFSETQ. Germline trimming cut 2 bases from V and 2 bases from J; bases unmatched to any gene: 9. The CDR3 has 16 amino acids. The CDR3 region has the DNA TGCGCCAGCAGCTTACCGGGACAGTTTCCCAACACTGAAGCTTTCTTT. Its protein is CASSLPGQFPNTEAFF.

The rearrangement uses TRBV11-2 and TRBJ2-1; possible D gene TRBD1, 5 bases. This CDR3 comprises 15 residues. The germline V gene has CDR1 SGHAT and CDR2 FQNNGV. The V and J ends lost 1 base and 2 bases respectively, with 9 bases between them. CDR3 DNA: TGTGCCAGCAGCTTAGCAGGGAACGCCTACAATGAGCAGTTCTTC. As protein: CASSLAGNAYNEQFF.

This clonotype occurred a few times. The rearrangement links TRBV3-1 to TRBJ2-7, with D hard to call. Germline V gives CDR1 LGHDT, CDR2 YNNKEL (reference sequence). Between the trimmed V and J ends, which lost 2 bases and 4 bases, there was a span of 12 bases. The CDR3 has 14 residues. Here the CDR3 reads CASSQLPGPYEQYF. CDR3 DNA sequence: TGTGCCAGCAGCCAATTGCCAGGACCTTACGAGCAGTACTTC.

The DNA for the CDR3 is TGTGCCAGCAGTCCACTCCCGGGACAGGGGTCCTATGGCTACACCTTC. It is translated as CASSPLPGQGSYGYTF. The chain joins TRBV6-1 to TRBJ1-2; TRBD1 agrees at 10 bases. CDR1 and CDR2 (germline): MNHNS, SASEGT. Trimming removed 5 bases from V and 4 bases from J; junction bases left unmatched: 10. This CDR3 is 16 amino acids long.

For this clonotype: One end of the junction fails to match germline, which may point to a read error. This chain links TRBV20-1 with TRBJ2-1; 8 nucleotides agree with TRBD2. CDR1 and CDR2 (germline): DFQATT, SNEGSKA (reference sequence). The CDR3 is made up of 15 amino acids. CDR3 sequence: CSANGGGTYYNEQFF. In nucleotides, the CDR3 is TGCAGTGCCAACGGGGGGGGAACCTACTACAACGAGCAGTTCTTC.